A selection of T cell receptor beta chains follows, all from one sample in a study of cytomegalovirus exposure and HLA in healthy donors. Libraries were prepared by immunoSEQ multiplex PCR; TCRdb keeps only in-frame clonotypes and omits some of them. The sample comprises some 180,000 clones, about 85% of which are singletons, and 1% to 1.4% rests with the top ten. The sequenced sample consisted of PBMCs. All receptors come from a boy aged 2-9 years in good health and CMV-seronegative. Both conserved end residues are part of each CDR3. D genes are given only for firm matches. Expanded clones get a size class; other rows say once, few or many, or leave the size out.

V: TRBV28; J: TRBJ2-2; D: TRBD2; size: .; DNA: TGTGCCAGCAGTTGGGAGACTAGCGGGCATTTACGGGGTACCGGGGAGCTGTTTTTT; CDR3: CASSWETSGHLRGTGELFF
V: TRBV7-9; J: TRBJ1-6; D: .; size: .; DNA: TGTGCCAGCAGCCCCCCAGGGAATTCACCCCTCCACTTT; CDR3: CASSPPGNSPLHF
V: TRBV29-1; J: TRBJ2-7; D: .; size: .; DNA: TGCAGCGTGGGACCAGGGACTTCACCCTCCTACGAGCAGTACTTC; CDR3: CSVGPGTSPSYEQYF
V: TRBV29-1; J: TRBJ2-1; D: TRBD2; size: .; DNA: TGCAGCGTTGTCCCCGCTAGCGGCTCCTACAATGAGCAGTTCTTC; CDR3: CSVVPASGSYNEQFF
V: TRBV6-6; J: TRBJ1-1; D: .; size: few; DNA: TGTGCCAGCAGTTCCGTCGAGGGCGCGGGAAACACTGAAGCTTTCTTT; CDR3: CASSSVEGAGNTEAFF
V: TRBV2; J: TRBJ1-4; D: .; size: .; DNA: TGTGCCAGCAGGGTCAGTAATGAAAAACTGTTTTTT; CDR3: CASRVSNEKLFF
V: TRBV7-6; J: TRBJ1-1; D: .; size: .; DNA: TGTGCCAGCAGCACAACCCCATTTAACACTGAAGCTTTCTTT; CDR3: CASSTTPFNTEAFF
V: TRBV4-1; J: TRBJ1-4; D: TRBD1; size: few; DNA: TGCGCCAGCAGCCAAGCTGGGACAGGGGGCAGCGAAAAACTGTTTTTT; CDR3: CASSQAGTGGSEKLFF
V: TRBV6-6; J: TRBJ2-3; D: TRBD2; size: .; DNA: TGTGCCAGCAGTTACGGAATAGCGGGGGTGGGGGATACGCAGTATTTT; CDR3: CASSYGIAGVGDTQYF
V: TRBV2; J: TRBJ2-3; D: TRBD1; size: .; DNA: TGTGCCAGCAACAGGGACAGAGGCACAGATACGCAGTATTTT; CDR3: CASNRDRGTDTQYF
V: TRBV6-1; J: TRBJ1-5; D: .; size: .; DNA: TGTGCCAGCAGGGATCGTCGGAGTCAGCCCCAGCATTTT; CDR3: CASRDRRSQPQHF
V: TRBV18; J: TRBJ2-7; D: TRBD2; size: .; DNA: TGTGCCAGCTCACCGGGCGAACTAGCGGGAGTCGAGCAGTACTTC; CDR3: CASSPGELAGVEQYF
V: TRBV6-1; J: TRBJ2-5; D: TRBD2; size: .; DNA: TGTGCCAGCAGTTCCCTGGGGGGGATCGGGACCCAGTACTTC; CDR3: CASSSLGGIGTQYF
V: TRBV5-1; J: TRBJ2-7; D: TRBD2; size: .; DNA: TGCGCCAGCAGCTTTGCCCCGGGAGGCCCCTCCTACGAGCAGTACTTC; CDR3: CASSFAPGGPSYEQYF
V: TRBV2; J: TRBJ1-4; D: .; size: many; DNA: TGTGCCAGCAGTGAAGCAGAGGGTGGAATGCCCCAAAATGAAAAACTGTTTTTT; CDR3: CASSEAEGGMPQNEKLFF
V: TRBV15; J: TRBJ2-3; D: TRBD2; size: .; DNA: TGTGCCACCAGCTATACTAGCGGGGGATCAGATACGCAGTATTTT; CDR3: CATSYTSGGSDTQYF
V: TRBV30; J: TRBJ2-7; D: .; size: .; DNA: TGTGCCTGGGATTACACAGGGCTCTCCTACGAGCAGTACTTC; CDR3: CAWDYTGLSYEQYF
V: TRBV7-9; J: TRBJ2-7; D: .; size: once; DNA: TGTTCCAGCAGCTTAGGCACAGGTCTCGTCCTGTCGCCCGAGCAGTACTTC; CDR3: CSSSLGTGLVLSPEQYF
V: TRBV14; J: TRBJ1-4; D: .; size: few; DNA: TGTGCCAGCAGCCAATCTGTTCAGGGTAAACTGTTTTTT; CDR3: CASSQSVQGKLFF
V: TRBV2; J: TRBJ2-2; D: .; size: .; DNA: TGTGCCAGCAGTGAACCCGTGGGGAGTACCGGGGAGCTGTTTTTT; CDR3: CASSEPVGSTGELFF